This TCR beta chain was sequenced for a study of blood T cell repertoires in COVID-19. The CDR3 length is 16 residues. J gave up 2 bases and V 1 base, and 6 bases lay outside the gene matches. In germline, CDR1 is SGHNT, CDR2 YENEEA. It was during active infection that Seattle patients were enrolled and then longitudinally followed. The table came from immunoSEQ multiplex PCR; TCRdb's copy has only in-frame clones and leaves some out. Among 440,000 or so clones listed, approximately 90% were seen once. In this sample, this clone turned up once. The gene calls are TRBV11-3 and TRBJ2-5, with 8 nucleotides matching TRBD2. The clonotype comes from a woman aged 35 to 49 with COVID-19, enrolled during active disease. Material for sequencing was peripheral blood. The chain's CDR3 is CASSLGALAGQETQYF. As DNA, the CDR3 is TGTGCCAGCAGCTTAGGTGCCTTAGCGGGGCAAGAGACCCAGTACTTC.